This is a list of T cell receptor beta chains from one sample in a study of technical replicates of blood from several donors. Data came from immunoSEQ multiplex PCR; TCRdb stores just in-frame clones and leaves some out. The data show tens of thousands of clones, 90% to 95% seen once. Material for sequencing was PBMCs. The receptors come from a human donor in good health. Some clones in this sample may be carry-over from other donors' samples. Each CDR3 is given with its conserved first and last residue. The D gene is left open where the match is weak. Clone size is stated in some rows and not others, as once, few, many or a class when expanded.

v_call	d_call	j_call	clone_size	cdr3_nt	cdr3_aa
TRBV6-6	-	TRBJ2-7	once	TGTGCCAGCAGTTACTTCGACGAGCAGTACTTC	CASSYFDEQYF
TRBV21-1	-	TRBJ2-7	-	TGTGCCAGCAGCAAAGCCCAGGTTGGCTACGAGCAGTACTTC	CASSKAQVGYEQYF
TRBV5-1	TRBD1	TRBJ1-4	-	TGCGCCAGCAGCTTACCCCGGTCGGACAGGGACGAAAAACTGTTTTTT	CASSLPRSDRDEKLFF
TRBV19	-	TRBJ1-1	-	TGTGCCAGTAAGGCAGGGGTTACGAGGACTGAAGCTTTCTTT	CASKAGVTRTEAFF
TRBV9	-	TRBJ1-6	-	TGTGCCAGCAGCGTAGAAGAGTATTCACCCCTCCACTTT	CASSVEEYSPLHF
TRBV4-3	-	TRBJ1-2	-	TGCGCCAGCAGGGACTCCAACTATGGCTACACCTTC	CASRDSNYGYTF
TRBV19	TRBD1	TRBJ2-5	-	TGTGCCAGTAGTTCGCGACAGGGCCAAGAGACCCAGTACTTC	CASSSRQGQETQYF
TRBV7-2	-	TRBJ2-7	once	TGTGCCAGCAGCTTAGACCAGGGATTCTACGAGCAGTACTTC	CASSLDQGFYEQYF
TRBV5-4	-	TRBJ1-2	-	TGTGCCAGCAGCTTTGGAACGTACAGAGTAAACTATGGCTACACCTTC	CASSFGTYRVNYGYTF
TRBV7-2	-	TRBJ1-2	-	TGTGCCAGCAGCCACTTTAACTATGGCTACACCTTC	CASSHFNYGYTF
TRBV29-1	-	TRBJ1-3	-	TGCAGCGTTGAAGATTCAGACAAGGGAAACACCATATATTTT	CSVEDSDKGNTIYF
TRBV9	-	TRBJ2-7	-	TGTGCCAGCAGCCCCAAGGGGTCAGGGTTTTACGAGCAGTACTTC	CASSPKGSGFYEQYF